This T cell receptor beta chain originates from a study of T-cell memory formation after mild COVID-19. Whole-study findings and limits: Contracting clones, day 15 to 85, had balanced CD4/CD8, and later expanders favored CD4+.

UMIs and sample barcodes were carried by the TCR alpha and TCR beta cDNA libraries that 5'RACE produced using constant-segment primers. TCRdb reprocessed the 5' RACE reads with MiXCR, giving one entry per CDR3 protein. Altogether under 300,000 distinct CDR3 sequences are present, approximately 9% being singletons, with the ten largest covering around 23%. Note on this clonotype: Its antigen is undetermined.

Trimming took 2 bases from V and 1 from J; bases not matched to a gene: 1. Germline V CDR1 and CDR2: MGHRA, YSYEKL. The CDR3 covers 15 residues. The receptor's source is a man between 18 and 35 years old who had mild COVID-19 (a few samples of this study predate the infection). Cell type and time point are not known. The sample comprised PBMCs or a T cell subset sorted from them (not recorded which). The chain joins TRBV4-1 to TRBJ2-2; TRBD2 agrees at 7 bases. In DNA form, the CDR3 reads TGCGCCAGCAGCCAACTAGCGGAGAACACCGGGGAGCTGTTTTTT. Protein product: CASSQLAENTGELFF.